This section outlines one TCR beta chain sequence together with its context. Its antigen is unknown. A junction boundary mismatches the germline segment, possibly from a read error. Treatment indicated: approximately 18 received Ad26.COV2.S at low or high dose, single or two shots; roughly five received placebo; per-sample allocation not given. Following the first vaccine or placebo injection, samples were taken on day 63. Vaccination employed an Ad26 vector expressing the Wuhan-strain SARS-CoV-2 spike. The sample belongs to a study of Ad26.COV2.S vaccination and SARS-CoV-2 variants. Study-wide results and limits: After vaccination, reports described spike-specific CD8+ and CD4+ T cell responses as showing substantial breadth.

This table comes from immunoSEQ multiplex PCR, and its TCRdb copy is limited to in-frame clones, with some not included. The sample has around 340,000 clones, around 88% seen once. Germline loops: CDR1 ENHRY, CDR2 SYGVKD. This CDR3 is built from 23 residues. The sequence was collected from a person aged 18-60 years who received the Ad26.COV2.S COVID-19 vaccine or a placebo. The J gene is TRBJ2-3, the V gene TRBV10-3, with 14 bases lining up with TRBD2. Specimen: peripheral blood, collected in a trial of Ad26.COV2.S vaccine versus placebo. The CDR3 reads CVISEFFLPTSGGEGTSTDTQYF. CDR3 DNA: TGTGTCATCAGTGAGTTCTTTCTCCCGACTAGCGGGGGGGAGGGGACTAGCACAGATACGCAGTATTTT.